Detailed here is one TCR beta chain. These data come from a study of blood T cell repertoires in COVID-19. On the study more broadly: PBMCs, B-cell-depleted T cells, or T cells provided the cDNA or gDNA that made up the material.

Germline V gene sequence: CDR1 ENHRY, CDR2 SYGVKD. This CDR3 has 15 residues. Trimming cost V 3 bases and J 2 bases; bases outside gene matches: 6. Per the original data handling: Amplification of reference gene primers provided the estimated nucleated cell counts. Here immunoSEQ multiplex PCR was the method, and the copy in TCRdb shows in-frame clones only, minus some. Clone size and the V and J calls come from that table; the DNA yielded D and trimming. The sample has 100,000 to 130,000 clones, approximately 88% seen once. The rearrangement joins TRBV10-3 to TRBJ2-7, with 8 positions matching TRBD1. The sequence was collected from a human donor in a cohort sampled during active COVID-19. The sequencing input was peripheral blood. In nucleotides, the CDR3 is TGTGCCATCAGTGACCCAACAGGGGGGACCTACGAGCAGTACTTC. This translates into CAISDPTGGTYEQYF.